This entry lists 21 T cell receptor beta chains sequenced from one sample in a study of technical replicates of blood from a handful of donors. The assay was immunoSEQ multiplex PCR, and TCRdb's table has in-frame clones only and misses some. The profile covers around 80,000 clones, with 95% to 98% appearing a single time and 0.12% to 0.15% taken by the ten largest. The sequenced sample consisted of T cells isolated from PBMCs. All receptors derive from a human donor in good health.

The gene calls are TRBV19 and TRBJ1-4; D unclear. Germline values: CDR1 LNHDA, CDR2 SQIVND (reference sequence). V dropped 3 bases and J dropped 8 bases, with 13 bases sitting between them. The CDR3 has 14 residues. CDR3 residues: CASSISGMLEKLFF. CDR3 nucleotide sequence: TGTGCCAGTAGTATTTCCGGGATGTTGGAAAAACTGTTTTTT.

The chain carries TRBV9 and TRBJ2-3, with 9 bases fitting TRBD1. The CDR3 loop spans 17 amino acids. Germline V gives CDR1 SGDLS, CDR2 YYNGEE. V lost 2 bases, J lost 3 bases, and 10 bases stayed unmatched. For the CDR3, the DNA is TGTGCCAGCAGCGTGGGACAGGGTCTGTCGGGAACAGATACGCAGTATTTT. Translation: CASSVGQGLSGTDTQYF.

V usage is TRBV5-5 and J usage is TRBJ2-7; D is undetermined. The germline V and J ends were trimmed by 3 bases and 3 bases, with 13 bases remaining between them. CDR3 length equals 14 residues. The germline gives CDR1 SGHKS, CDR2 YYEKEE (reference sequence). CDR3 sequence reads: CASSSMGLSYEQYF. The CDR3 DNA is TGTGCCAGCAGCTCCATGGGCCTGAGCTACGAGCAGTACTTC.

The chain joins TRBV7-2 to TRBJ1-5; D not certain. The CDR3 has 15 amino acids. Trimming removed 1 base from V and 2 bases from J, with 9 bases in between. Germline assignment: CDR1 SGHTA and CDR2 FQGNSA. The CDR3 sequence: CASSLGSVGNQPQHF. CDR3 DNA sequence: TGTGCCAGCAGCTTAGGTTCCGTTGGCAATCAGCCCCAGCATTTT.

The rearrangement joins TRBV19 to TRBJ1-1, with D maybe TRBD1 (5 bases). The CDR3 consists of 16 residues. The germline gives CDR1 LNHDA, CDR2 SQIVND (reference sequence). V was cut by 6 bases and J by 1 base, with 18 bases left in between. Here the CDR3 reads CASRAGLWYSNTEAFF. CDR3 bases: TGTGCCAGTAGGGCAGGGCTTTGGTATTCGAACACTGAAGCTTTCTTT.

V gene TRBV10-3 combines with J gene TRBJ2-3; 12 positions agree with TRBD2. V gave up 4 bases and J gave up 2 bases; unmatched junction bases: 10. CDR1 is ENHRY, CDR2 SYGVKD, per germline. The CDR3 length is 18 residues. CDR3 nucleotide sequence: TGTGCCATCAGTGCCGGTCGAGGACTAGCGGGGAACACAGATACGCAGTATTTT. Translated, it gives CAISAGRGLAGNTDTQYF.

V gene TRBV5-6 combines with J gene TRBJ2-1; 12 nucleotides align to TRBD2. CDR1 and CDR2 from the germline V gene are SGHDT and YYEEEE. There are 16 residues in the CDR3. V trimming: 4 bases; J trimming: 1 base; junction bases outside the gene matches: 3. The CDR3 DNA reads TGTGCCAGCAGCCCGACTAGCGGGAGATCCTACAATGAGCAGTTCTTC. Protein product: CASSPTSGRSYNEQFF.

The rearrangement joins TRBV2 to TRBJ2-1; D is uncertain. V dropped 4 bases and J dropped 4 bases, with 2 bases sitting between them. The CDR3 has 11 amino acids. Germline CDR1 reads SNHLY; CDR2 reads FYNNEI. Here the CDR3 DNA reads TGTGCCAGCAGTGCTTACAATGAGCAGTTCTTC. It is translated as CASSAYNEQFF.

V usage is TRBV5-1 and J usage is TRBJ2-7; 9 bases fit TRBD1. The junction had 3 bases not matched to a gene; V was cut back by 0 bases and J by 5 bases. The CDR3 contains 14 residues. Germline CDR1 and CDR2: SGHRS and YFSETQ. CDR3 coding DNA: TGCGCCAGCAGCTTGGACAGGGGGCAAAACGAGCAGTACTTC. Its protein is CASSLDRGQNEQYF.

This chain joins TRBV19 and TRBJ2-1; no firm D call. CDR1 is LNHDA, CDR2 SQIVND, per germline (reference sequence). CDR3 length: 13 residues. Trimming took 3 bases from V and 3 from J, leaving 6 bases between them. CDR3 protein: CASSISLYNEQFF. The DNA of the CDR3 is TGTGCCAGTAGTATTTCCCTCTACAATGAGCAGTTCTTC. Using reference TRBV19 and TRBJ2-1 for the parts outside the CDR3, the full variable domain is DGGITQSPKYLFRKEGQNVTLSCEQNLNHDAMYWYRQDPGQGLRLIYYSQIVNDFQKGDIAEGYSVSREKKESFPLTVTSAQKNPTAFYLCASSISLYNEQFFGPGTRLTVL.

The chain has TRBV10-2 and TRBJ1-1, with 10 bases matching TRBD1. This CDR3 is 13 amino acids long. The germline V gene has CDR1 WSHSY and CDR2 SAAADI. The junction had 6 bases not matched to a gene; V was cut back by 9 bases and J by 5 bases. CDR3 in amino acids: CASGTGAGTEAFF. The CDR3 nucleotides are TGCGCCAGTGGGACAGGGGCGGGAACTGAAGCTTTCTTT.

The CDR3 bases are TGTGCCAGCAGCGTAGGGTCTAGCGGCAATCAGCCCCAGCATTTT. This sequence encodes CASSVGSSGNQPQHF. This rearrangement joins TRBV9 to TRBJ1-5; D gene uncertain. The CDR3 extends over 15 amino acids. The ends were cut back, 0 bases at V and 2 bases at J, with 9 bases in the middle. Germline V gene lookup returns CDR1 SGDLS and CDR2 YYNGEE.

The J gene is TRBJ2-5, the V gene TRBV2; tentative D call: TRBD1 (5 bases). The germline V gene encodes CDR1 SNHLY and CDR2 FYNNEI. V was clipped by 8 bases and J by 5 bases, with 12 bases between them. This CDR3 spans 12 amino acids. In DNA, the CDR3 is TGTGCCAGCTCCCTGAACAGGGAGACCCAGTACTTC. Residues: CASSLNRETQYF. The whole variable domain, filled in from reference TRBV2 and TRBJ2-5, reads EPEVTQTPSHQVTQMGQEVILRCVPISNHLYFYWYRQILGQKVEFLVSFYNNEISEKSEIFDDQFSVERPDGSNFTLKIRSTKLEDSAMYFCASSLNRETQYFGPGTRLLVL.

DNA of the CDR3: TGTGCCAGAAGCCCCCTAGGTCCTGAGGCCCTAAATGAGCAGTTCTTC. Its protein is CARSPLGPEALNEQFF. The V gene is TRBV5-3, the J gene TRBJ2-1, with D hard to call. TRBV5-3 is placed among ORFs of uncertain function. Trimming removed 4 bases at V and 7 bases at J, with 21 bases between. The CDR3 totals 16 residues.

The chain has TRBV19 and TRBJ2-3, with 7 bases matching TRBD1. The CDR3 covers 16 residues. The germline CDR1 and CDR2 sequences are LNHDA and SQIVND (reference sequence). V dropped 6 bases and J dropped 4; count of bases not matched to a gene: 13. CDR3 residues: CASSGPHTGDADTQYF. CDR3 coding DNA: TGTGCCAGTAGCGGTCCCCATACAGGGGACGCAGATACGCAGTATTTT.

The chain carries TRBV19 and TRBJ2-1; the match to TRBD1 covers 7 bases. The germline V gene encodes CDR1 LNHDA and CDR2 SQIVND (reference sequence). V gave up 5 bases and J gave up 6 bases; unmatched junction bases: 13. This CDR3 comprises 16 residues. The CDR3 bases are TGTGCCAGTAGTGTGCCGGGACAGCGAGGGGGCAATGAGCAGTTCTTC. Translation: CASSVPGQRGGNEQFF.

This chain links TRBV10-1 with TRBJ1-5, with D unclear. Germline CDR1 and CDR2: WNHNN and SYGVQD (reference sequence). This CDR3 comprises 14 residues. Trimming took off 8 bases at V and 0 bases at J, with 11 bases between the two ends. Here the CDR3 reads CASGPGNSNQPQHF. CDR3 DNA sequence: TGCGCCAGCGGCCCCGGGAATAGCAATCAGCCCCAGCATTTT.

A single count supports this clone. The chain couples TRBV10-3 to TRBJ2-3, with D possibly being TRBD1 (6 bases). The CDR3 runs to 13 residues. Trimming took 3 bases from V and 4 from J, leaving 8 bases between them. The germline gives CDR1 ENHRY, CDR2 SYGVKD. The CDR3 here is CAISDTGPDTQYF. The CDR3 nucleotides read TGTGCCATCAGTGACACAGGGCCAGATACGCAGTATTTT.

The genes are TRBV6-1 and TRBJ2-7, with TRBD1 identical over 8 bases. CDR1 and CDR2 from the germline V gene are MNHNS and SASEGT. The CDR3 is 16 residues long. Trimming at V came to 2 bases and at J to 3 bases, leaving 9 bases not matched to a gene. CDR3 nucleotides: TGTGCCAGCAGTGAAAGTCCGACAGGGGCGATCTACGAGCAGTACTTC. Protein product: CASSESPTGAIYEQYF.

V is TRBV2 and J is TRBJ2-5, with 8 nucleotides matching TRBD2. This CDR3 contains 14 residues. V lost 3 bases, J lost 2 bases, and 2 bases stayed unmatched. CDR1 is SNHLY and CDR2 is FYNNEI in the germline V gene. The CDR3 sequence is CASSDGGGQETQYF. CDR3 sequence (DNA): TGTGCCAGCAGTGACGGGGGGGGTCAAGAGACCCAGTACTTC.

The genes are TRBV5-4 and TRBJ1-1, with no clear D. The V gene lost 1 base and the J gene lost 0 bases, with 4 bases spanning the gap. Looked up from germline, CDR1 is SGHNT and CDR2 is YYREEE (reference sequence). This CDR3 is 13 amino acids long. CDR3 in amino acids: CASSLLLNTEAFF. The CDR3 DNA reads TGTGCCAGCAGCTTGCTCTTGAACACTGAAGCTTTCTTT. The variable domain in full, with the rest retrieved from reference TRBV5-4 and TRBJ1-1, is ETGVTQSPTHLIKTRGQQVTLRCSSQSGHNTVSWYQQALGQGPQFIFQYYREEENGRGNFPPRFSGLQFPNYSSELNVNALELDDSALYLCASSLLLNTEAFFGQGTRLTVV.